This T cell receptor (beta chain) was identified in a study of shared clonotypes between healthy human individuals. This clone was counted a few times. Its matching antigen is unknown. Trimming removed 2 bases from V and 14 bases from J, with 12 bases in between. The CDR3 sequence is 11 residues long. The germline V gene has CDR1 MDHEN and CDR2 SYDVKM. Per the study methods: Quality scores were absent from the junction-only immunoSEQ sequences, so filtering differed. Method: immunoSEQ multiplex PCR; TCRdb's copy keeps in-frame clones and lacks some. The V and J calls and the clone size are those of that table, but D and trimming were determined from the DNA. The table shows fewer than 100,000 clones, with under 70% occurring only once. The study's findings and limits: For naive CD4 cells, 5% to 6.5% of clonotypes were shared across a few donors. Naive subsets, compared against memory subsets, generally had larger estimated richness values. Clonotype sharing among donors, it was expected, would be affected by sequencing depth.

Sequencing was performed on memory CD8+ T cells sorted from blood. Indicated subset: CD45RO+ cells pooled with CCR7-negative TemRA cells. The TCR was taken from a man aged 25 to 40 in good health. V usage is TRBV28 and J usage is TRBJ1-2; tentatively, D is TRBD1 (5 bases). In DNA form, the CDR3 reads TGTGCCAGCAGTTTAAGAGGGGCGGGTACCTTC. This encodes CASSLRGAGTF.